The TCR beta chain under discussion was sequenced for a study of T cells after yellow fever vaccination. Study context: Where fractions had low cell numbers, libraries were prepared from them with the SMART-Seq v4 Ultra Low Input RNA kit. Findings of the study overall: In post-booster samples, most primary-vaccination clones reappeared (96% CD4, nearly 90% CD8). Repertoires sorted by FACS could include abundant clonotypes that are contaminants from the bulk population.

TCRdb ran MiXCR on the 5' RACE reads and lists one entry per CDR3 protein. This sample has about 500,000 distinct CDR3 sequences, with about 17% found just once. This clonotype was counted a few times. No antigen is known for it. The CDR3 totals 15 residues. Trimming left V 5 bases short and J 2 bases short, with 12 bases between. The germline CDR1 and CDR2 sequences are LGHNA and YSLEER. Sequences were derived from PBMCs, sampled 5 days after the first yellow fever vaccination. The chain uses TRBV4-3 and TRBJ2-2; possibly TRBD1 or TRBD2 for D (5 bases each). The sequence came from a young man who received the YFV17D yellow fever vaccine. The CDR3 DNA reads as TGCGCCAGCAGCAAACGGGACGGAAACACCGGGGAGCTGTTTTTT. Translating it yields CASSKRDGNTGELFF.